This T cell receptor (beta chain) was identified during a study of blood T cell repertoires in COVID-19. The data were produced by immunoSEQ multiplex PCR, yet TCRdb's version contains in-frame clones alone and is incomplete. This sample has around 380,000 clones; about 87% occur once, and the top ten carry 1% to 1.5%. Participants' reported clinical history set cohort assignment. CDR1 is SGHNT, CDR2 YENEEA, per germline. There are 14 residues in the CDR3. The ends lost 5 bases at V and 5 bases at J; junction bases unmatched: 5. The chain carries TRBV11-3 and TRBJ2-2; TRBD1 aligns across 7 bases. This TCR was recovered from a man aged 30 to 45 who had recovered from COVID-19. Sequencing was performed on PBMCs or T cells enriched from blood (not recorded which). CDR3 residues: CASSGQAGTGELFF. The CDR3 bases are TGTGCCAGCAGCGGACAGGCCGGGACCGGGGAGCTGTTTTTT.